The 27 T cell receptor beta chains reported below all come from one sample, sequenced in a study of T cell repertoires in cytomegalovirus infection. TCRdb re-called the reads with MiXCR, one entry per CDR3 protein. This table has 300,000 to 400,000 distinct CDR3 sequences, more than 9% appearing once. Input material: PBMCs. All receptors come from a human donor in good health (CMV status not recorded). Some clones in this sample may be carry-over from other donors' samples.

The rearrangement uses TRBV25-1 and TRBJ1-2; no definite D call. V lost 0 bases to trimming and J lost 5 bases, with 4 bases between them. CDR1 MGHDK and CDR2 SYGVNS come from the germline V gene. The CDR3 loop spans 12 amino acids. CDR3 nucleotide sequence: TGTGCCAGCAGTGAATATGGATATGGCTACACCTTC. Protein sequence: CASSEYGYGYTF.

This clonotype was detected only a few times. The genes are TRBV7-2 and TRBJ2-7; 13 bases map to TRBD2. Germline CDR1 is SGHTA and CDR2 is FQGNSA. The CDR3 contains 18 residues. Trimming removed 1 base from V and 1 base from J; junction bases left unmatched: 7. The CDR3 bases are TGTGCCAGCAGCTTAGTAAGTTTGGGACTAGCGGGATCCTACGAGCAGTACTTC. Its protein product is CASSLVSLGLAGSYEQYF.

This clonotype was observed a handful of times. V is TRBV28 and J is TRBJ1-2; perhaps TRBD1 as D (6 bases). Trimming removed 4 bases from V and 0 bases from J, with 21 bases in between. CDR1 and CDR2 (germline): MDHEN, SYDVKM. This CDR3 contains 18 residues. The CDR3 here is CASSSPPRGGLTNYGYTF. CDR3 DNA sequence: TGTGCCAGCAGTTCGCCCCCGAGGGGGGGACTCACTAACTATGGCTACACCTTC.

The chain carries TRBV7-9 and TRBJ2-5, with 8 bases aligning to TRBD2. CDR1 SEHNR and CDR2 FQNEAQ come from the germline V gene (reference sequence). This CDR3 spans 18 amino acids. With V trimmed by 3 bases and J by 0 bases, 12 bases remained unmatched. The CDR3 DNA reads TGTGCCAGCAGCTTCTCACCTTTAGCGGGAAGGTACCAAGAGACCCAGTACTTC. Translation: CASSFSPLAGRYQETQYF. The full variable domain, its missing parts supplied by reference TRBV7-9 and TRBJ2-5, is DTGVSQNPRHKITKRGQNVTFRCDPISEHNRLYWYRQTLGQGPEFLTYFQNEAQLEKSRLLSDRFSAERPKGSFSTLEIQRTEQGDSAMYLCASSFSPLAGRYQETQYFGPGTRLLVL.

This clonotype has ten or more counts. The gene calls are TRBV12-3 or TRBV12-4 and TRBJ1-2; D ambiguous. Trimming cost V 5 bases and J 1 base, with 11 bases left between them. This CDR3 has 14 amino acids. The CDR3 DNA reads TGTGCCAGCAGTCCTCGATGGGGTAACTATGGCTACACCTTC. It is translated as CASSPRWGNYGYTF.

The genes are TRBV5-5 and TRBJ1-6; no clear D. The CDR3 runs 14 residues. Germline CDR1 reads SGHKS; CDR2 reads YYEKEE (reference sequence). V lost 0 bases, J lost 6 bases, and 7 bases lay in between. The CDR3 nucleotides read TGTGCCAGCAGCTTGGAGTTGGGTAATTCACCCCTCCACTTT. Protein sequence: CASSLELGNSPLHF.

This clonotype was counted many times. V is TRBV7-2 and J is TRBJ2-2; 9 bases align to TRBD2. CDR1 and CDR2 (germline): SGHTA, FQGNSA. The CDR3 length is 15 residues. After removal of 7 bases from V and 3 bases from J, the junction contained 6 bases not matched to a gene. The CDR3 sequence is CASNSGSDDTGELFF. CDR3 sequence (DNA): TGTGCCAGCAATAGCGGGAGTGATGACACCGGGGAGCTGTTTTTT.

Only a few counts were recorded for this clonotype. The CDR3 region has the DNA TGTGCCAGCAGCTTTCGGGTAGCAGGCCTACAAGAGACCCAGTACTTC. Translating gives CASSFRVAGLQETQYF. The rearrangement links TRBV11-2 to TRBJ2-5; D call uncertain. Germline values: CDR1 SGHAT, CDR2 FQNNGV. The germline V and J ends were trimmed by 3 bases and 2 bases, with 16 bases remaining between them. This CDR3 region has 16 residues.

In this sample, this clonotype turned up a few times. This chain's CDR3 is CASSPREYQETQYF. The CDR3 nucleotides read TGTGCCAGCTCCCCCCGGGAGTACCAAGAGACCCAGTACTTC. The chain carries TRBV18 and TRBJ2-5, with D tentatively TRBD2 (6 bases). Germline V gives CDR1 KGHSH, CDR2 LQKENI. CDR3 length: 14 residues. Trimming left V 6 bases short and J 0 bases short, with 11 bases between.

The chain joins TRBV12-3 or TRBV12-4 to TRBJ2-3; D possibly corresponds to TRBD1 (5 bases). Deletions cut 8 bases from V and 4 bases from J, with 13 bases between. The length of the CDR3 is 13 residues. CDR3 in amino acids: CASGSRGPDTQYF. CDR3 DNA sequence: TGTGCCAGCGGTTCAAGGGGTCCAGATACGCAGTATTTT.

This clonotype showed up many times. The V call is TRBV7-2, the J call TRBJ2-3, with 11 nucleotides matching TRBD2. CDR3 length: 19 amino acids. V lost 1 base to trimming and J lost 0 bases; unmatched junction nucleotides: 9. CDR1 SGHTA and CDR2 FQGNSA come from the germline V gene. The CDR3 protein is CASSLERLAGGGSTDTQYF. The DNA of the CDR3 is TGTGCCAGCAGCTTAGAGCGGCTAGCGGGGGGCGGGAGCACAGATACGCAGTATTTT. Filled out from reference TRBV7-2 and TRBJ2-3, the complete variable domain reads GAGVSQSPSNKVTEKGKDVELRCDPISGHTALYWYRQSLGQGLEFLIYFQGNSAPDKSGLPSDRFSAERTGGSVSTLTIQRTQQEDSAVYLCASSLERLAGGGSTDTQYFGPGTRLTVL.

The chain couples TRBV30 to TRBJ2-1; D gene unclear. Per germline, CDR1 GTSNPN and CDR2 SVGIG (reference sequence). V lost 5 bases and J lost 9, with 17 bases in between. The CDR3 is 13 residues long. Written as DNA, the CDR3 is TGTGCCTGGTCCCTCGGTGGAGTGACTGAGCAGTTCTTC. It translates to CAWSLGGVTEQFF.

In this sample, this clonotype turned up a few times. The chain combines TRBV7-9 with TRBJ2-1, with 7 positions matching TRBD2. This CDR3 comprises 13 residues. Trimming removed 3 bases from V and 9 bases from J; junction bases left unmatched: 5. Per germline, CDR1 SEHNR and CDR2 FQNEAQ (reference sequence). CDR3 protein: CASSFGGGSEQFF. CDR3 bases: TGTGCCAGCAGCTTCGGCGGGGGTAGTGAGCAGTTCTTC.

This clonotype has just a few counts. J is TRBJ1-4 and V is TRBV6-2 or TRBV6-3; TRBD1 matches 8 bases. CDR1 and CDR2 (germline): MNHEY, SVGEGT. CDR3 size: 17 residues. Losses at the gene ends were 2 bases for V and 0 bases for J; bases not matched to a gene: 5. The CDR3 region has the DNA TGTGCCAGCAGTTACGGGACAGGCGTCGCAACTAATGAAAAACTGTTTTTT. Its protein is CASSYGTGVATNEKLFF.

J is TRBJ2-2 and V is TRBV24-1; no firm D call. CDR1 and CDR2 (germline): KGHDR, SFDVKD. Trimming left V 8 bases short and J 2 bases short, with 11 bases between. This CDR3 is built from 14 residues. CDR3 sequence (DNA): TGTGCCACCACCCCCGACGGAAACACCGGGGAGCTGTTTTTT. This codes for CATTPDGNTGELFF.

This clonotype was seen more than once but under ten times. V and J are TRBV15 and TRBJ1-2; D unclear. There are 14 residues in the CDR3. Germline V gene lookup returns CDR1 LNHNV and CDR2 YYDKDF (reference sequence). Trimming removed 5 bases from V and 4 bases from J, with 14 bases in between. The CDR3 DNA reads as TGTGCCACCAGCGGACCAACAGTTCCCTATGGCTACACCTTC. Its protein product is CATSGPTVPYGYTF.

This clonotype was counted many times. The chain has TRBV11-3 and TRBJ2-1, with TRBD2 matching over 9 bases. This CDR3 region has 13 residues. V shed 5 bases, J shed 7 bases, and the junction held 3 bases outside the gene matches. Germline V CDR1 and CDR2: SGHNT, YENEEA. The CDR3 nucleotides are TGTGCCAGCAGCCGGACTAGCGAGAATGAGCAGTTCTTC. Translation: CASSRTSENEQFF.

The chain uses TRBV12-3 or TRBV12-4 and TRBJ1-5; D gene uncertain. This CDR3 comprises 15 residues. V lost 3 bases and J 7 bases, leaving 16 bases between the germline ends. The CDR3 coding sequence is TGTGCCAGCAGTTTCGGAGGGCAGCTACAACAGCCCCAGCATTTT. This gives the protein CASSFGGQLQQPQHF.

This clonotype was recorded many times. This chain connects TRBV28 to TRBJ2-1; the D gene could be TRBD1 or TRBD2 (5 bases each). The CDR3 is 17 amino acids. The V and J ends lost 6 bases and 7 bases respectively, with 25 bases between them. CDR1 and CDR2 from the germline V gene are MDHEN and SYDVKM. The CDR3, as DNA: TGTGCCAGCAGGGCTGTGGGGGTACCCCATCCAACAAATGAGCAGTTCTTC. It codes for CASRAVGVPHPTNEQFF.

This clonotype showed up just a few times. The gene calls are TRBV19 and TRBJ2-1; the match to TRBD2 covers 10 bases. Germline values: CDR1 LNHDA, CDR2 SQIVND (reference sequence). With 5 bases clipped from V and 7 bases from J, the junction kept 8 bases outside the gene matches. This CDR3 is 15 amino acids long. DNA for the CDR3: TGTGCCAGTAGTCCTCTAGCGGGAGTCTTAAATGAGCAGTTCTTC. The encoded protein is CASSPLAGVLNEQFF.

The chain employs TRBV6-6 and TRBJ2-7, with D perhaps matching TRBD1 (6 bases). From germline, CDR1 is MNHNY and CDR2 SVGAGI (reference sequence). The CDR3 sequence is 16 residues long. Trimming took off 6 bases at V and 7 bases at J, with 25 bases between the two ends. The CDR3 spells CASRVRAVQGSGEQYF. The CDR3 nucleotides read TGTGCCAGCAGAGTCCGCGCGGTCCAGGGGTCTGGGGAGCAGTACTTC.

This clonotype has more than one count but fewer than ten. The CDR3 bases are TGTGCCAGCAGGATGACAGAGCGAACCGGGGAGCTGTTTTTT. This codes for CASRMTERTGELFF. The chain couples TRBV2 to TRBJ2-2; TRBD1 is a possible D gene (5 bases). Germline V gives CDR1 SNHLY, CDR2 FYNNEI. The CDR3 has 14 amino acids. Trimming removed 6 bases from V and 5 bases from J, with 13 bases in between.

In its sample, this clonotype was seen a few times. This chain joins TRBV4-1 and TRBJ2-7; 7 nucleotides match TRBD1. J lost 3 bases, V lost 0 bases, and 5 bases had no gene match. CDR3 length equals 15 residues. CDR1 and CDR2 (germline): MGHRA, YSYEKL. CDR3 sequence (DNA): TGCGCCAGCAGCCAAGATATAGGGGGCAACTACGAGCAGTACTTC. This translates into CASSQDIGGNYEQYF.

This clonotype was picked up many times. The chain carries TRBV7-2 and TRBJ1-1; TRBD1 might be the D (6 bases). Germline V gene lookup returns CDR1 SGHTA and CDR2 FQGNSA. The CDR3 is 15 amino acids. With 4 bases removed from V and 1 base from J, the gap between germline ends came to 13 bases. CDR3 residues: CASSSRRGGNTEAFF. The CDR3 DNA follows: TGTGCCAGCAGCTCCCGTCGAGGGGGGAACACTGAAGCTTTCTTT.

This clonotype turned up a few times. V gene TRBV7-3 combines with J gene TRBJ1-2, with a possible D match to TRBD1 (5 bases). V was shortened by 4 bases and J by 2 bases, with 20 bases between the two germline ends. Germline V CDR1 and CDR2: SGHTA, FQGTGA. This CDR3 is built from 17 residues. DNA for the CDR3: TGTGCCAGCAGCTCAATAAGAACCCCGCGGGGGAACTATGGCTACACCTTC. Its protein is CASSSIRTPRGNYGYTF.

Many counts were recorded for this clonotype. The CDR3 DNA reads TGTGCCAGCACCTCCCGGCGGAGCGGAGCTTTCTTT. It translates to CASTSRRSGAFF. This rearrangement joins TRBV6-5 to TRBJ1-1, with D unclear. The CDR3 consists of 12 residues. V lost 7 bases to trimming and J lost 10 bases, with 16 bases between them. Per the germline V gene, CDR1 is MNHEY and CDR2 is SVGAGI.

This chain's CDR3 is CSGDRYNEQFF. CDR3 in DNA: TGCAGCGGGGACAGATACAATGAGCAGTTCTTC. The chain employs TRBV29-1 and TRBJ2-1; 7 bases map to TRBD1. Losses at the gene ends were 7 bases for V and 4 bases for J; bases not matched to a gene: 1. In germline, CDR1 is SQVTM, CDR2 ANQGSEA. The CDR3 has 11 amino acids.